This T cell receptor beta chain was observed in a study of T cells in tuberculosis. The ends were cut back, 3 bases at V and 4 bases at J, with 12 bases in the middle. CDR3 length: 15 residues. The germline CDR1 and CDR2 sequences are MDHEN and SYDVKM. About this clone itself: What it recognizes is unknown.

Time point: new active TB diagnosis, blood taken before or within 7 days of starting treatment. Libraries were prepared by immunoSEQ multiplex PCR; TCRdb keeps only in-frame clonotypes and omits some of them. Of about 38,000 clones in the sample, 94% were seen once. The study, taken as a whole, reports: Selection depended on which cryopreserved specimens were available. Smaller distances to GMM-specific TCRs suggested their expansion in active tuberculosis.

This specimen was PBMCs, taken at tuberculosis diagnosis. The chain is built from TRBV28 and TRBJ2-2, with D hard to call. This receptor was taken from an adult with tuberculosis. The CDR3 loop reads CASSFRQAGTGELFF. The CDR3 DNA reads as TGTGCCAGCAGTTTCAGGCAGGCAGGCACCGGGGAGCTGTTTTTT.